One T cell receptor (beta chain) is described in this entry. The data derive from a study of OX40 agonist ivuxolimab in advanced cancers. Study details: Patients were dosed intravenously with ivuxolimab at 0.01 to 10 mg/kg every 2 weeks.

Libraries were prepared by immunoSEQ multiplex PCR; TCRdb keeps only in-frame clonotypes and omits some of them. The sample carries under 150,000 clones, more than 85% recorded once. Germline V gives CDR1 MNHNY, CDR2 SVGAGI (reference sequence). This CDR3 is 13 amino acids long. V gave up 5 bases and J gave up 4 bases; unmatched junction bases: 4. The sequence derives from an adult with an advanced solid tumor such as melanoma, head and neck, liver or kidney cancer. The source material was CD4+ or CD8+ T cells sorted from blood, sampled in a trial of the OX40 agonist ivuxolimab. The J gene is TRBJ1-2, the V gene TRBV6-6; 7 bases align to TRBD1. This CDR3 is CASSQGGSYGYTF. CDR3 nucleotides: TGTGCCAGCAGTCAGGGGGGCTCCTATGGCTACACCTTC.